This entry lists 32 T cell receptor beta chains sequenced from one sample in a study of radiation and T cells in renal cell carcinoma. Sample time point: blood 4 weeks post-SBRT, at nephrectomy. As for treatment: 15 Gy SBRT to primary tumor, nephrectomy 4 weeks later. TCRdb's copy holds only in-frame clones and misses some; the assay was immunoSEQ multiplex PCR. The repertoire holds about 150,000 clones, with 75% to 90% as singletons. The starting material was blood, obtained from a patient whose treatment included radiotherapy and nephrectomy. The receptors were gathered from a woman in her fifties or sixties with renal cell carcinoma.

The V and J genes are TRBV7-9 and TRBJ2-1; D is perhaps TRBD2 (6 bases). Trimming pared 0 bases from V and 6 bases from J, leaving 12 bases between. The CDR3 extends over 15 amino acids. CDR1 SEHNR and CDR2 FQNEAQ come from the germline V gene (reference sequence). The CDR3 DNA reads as TGTGCCAGCAGCTTAGCGGAGGGACCGACCAATGAGCAGTTCTTC. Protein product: CASSLAEGPTNEQFF.

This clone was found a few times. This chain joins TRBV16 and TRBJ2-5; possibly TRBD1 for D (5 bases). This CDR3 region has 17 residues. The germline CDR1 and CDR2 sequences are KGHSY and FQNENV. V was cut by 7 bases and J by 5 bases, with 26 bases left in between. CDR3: CASTEAGMGPRWETQYF. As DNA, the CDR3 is TGTGCCAGCACCGAGGCAGGGATGGGGCCTCGATGGGAGACCCAGTACTTC.

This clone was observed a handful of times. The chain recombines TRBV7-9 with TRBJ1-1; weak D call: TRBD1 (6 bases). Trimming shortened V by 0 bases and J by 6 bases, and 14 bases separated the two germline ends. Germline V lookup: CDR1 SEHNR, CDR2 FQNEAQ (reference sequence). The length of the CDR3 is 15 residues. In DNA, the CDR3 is TGTGCCAGCAGCTTAGCGGGGGCTAATGGCGCTGAAGCTTTCTTT. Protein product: CASSLAGANGAEAFF.

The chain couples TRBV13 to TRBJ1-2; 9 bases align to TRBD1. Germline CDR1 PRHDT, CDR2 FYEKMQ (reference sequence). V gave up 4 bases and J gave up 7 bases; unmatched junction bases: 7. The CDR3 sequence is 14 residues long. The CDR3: CASSSTGGFGGYTF. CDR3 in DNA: TGTGCCAGCAGCTCGACAGGGGGGTTTGGTGGCTACACCTTC. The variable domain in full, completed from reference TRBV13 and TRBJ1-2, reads AAGVIQSPRHLIKEKRETATLKCYPIPRHDTVYWYQQGPGQDPQFLISFYEKMQSDKGSIPDRFSAQQFSDYHSELNMSSLELGDSALYFCASSSTGGFGGYTFGSGTRLTVV.

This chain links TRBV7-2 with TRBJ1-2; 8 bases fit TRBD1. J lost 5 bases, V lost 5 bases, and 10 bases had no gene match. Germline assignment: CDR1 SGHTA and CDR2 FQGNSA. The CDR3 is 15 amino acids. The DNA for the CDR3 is TGTGCCAGCAGCCCGGGAGGCGACAGGGGTTATGGCTACACCTTC. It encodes CASSPGGDRGYGYTF. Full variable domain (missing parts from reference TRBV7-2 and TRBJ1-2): GAGVSQSPSNKVTEKGKDVELRCDPISGHTALYWYRQSLGQGLEFLIYFQGNSAPDKSGLPSDRFSAERTGGSVSTLTIQRTQQEDSAVYLCASSPGGDRGYGYTFGSGTRLTVV.

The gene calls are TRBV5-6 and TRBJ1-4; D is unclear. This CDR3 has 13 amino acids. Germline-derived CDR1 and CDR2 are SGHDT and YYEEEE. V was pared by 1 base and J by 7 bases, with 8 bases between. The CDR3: CASSLTGVEKLFF. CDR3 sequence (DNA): TGTGCCAGCAGCTTGACGGGTGTTGAAAAACTGTTTTTT.

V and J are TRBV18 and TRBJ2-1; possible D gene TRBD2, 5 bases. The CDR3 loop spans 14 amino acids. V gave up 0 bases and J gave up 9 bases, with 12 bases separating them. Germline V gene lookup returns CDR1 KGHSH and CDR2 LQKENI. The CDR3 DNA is TGTGCCAGCTCACCACCTAGTAGCGTGTCTGAGCAGTTCTTC. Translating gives CASSPPSSVSEQFF.

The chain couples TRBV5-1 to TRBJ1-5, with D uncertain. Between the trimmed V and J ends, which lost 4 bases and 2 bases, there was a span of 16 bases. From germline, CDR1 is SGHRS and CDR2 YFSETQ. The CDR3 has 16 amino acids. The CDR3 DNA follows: TGCGCCAGCAGCCCCTTACCGGGCGCTGGCAATCAGCCCCAGCATTTT. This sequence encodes CASSPLPGAGNQPQHF.

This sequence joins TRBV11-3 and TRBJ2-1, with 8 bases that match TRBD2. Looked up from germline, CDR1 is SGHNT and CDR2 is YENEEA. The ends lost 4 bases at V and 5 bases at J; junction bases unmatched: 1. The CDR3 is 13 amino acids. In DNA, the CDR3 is TGTGCCAGCAGCTATAGCGGGGACAATGAGCAGTTCTTC. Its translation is CASSYSGDNEQFF.

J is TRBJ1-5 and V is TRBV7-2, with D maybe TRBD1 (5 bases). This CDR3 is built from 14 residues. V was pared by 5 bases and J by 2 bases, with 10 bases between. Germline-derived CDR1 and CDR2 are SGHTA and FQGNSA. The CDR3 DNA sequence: TGTGCCAGCAGCCTTAGGGGTGGCAATCAGCCCCAGCATTTT. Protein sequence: CASSLRGGNQPQHF.

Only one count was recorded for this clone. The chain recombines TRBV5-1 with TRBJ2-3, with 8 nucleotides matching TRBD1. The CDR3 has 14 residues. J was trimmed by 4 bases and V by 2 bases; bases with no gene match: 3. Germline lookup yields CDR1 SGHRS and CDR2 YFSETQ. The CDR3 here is CASSLGRGPDTQYF. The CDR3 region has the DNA TGCGCCAGCAGCTTAGGCAGGGGGCCAGATACGCAGTATTTT.

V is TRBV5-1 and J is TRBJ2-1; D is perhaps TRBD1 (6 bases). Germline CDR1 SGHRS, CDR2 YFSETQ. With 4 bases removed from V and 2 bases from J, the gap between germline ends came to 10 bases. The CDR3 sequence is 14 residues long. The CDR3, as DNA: TGCGCCAGCAGCCTGCGGACAGCCTACAATGAGCAGTTCTTC. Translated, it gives CASSLRTAYNEQFF.

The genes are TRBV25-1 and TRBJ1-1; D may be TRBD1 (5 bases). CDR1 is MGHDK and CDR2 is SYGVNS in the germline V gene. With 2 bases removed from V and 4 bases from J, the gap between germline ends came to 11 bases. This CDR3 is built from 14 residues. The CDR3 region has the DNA TGTGCCAGCAGTGAAAGCGGGGGACCCACTGAAGCTTTCTTT. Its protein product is CASSESGGPTEAFF.

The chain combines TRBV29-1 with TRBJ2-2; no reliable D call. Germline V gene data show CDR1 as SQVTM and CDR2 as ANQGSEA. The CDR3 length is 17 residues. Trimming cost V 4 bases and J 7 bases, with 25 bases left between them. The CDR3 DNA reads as TGCAGCGTTGTCATCGATGAGCGCCCGGTTGTCATCGGGGAGCTGTTTTTT. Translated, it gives CSVVIDERPVVIGELFF.

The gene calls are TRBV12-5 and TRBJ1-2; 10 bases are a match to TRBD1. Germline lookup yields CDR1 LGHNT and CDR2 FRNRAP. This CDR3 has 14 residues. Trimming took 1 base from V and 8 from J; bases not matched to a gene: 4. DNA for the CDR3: TGTGCTAGTGGTTTGGGACAGGGGGCTGGCGGCTACACCTTC. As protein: CASGLGQGAGGYTF.

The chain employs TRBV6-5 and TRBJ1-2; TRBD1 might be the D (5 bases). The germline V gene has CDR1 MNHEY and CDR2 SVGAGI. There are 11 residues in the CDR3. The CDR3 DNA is TGTGCGGCCAGGGAAGCCTATGGCTACACCTTC. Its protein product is CAAREAYGYTF.

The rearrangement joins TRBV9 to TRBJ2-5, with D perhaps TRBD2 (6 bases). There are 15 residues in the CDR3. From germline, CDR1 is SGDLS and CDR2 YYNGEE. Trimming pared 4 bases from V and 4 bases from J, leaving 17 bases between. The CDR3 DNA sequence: TGTGCCAGCAGCCCCTCGCCGGGAGTACGAGAGACCCAGTACTTC. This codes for CASSPSPGVRETQYF.

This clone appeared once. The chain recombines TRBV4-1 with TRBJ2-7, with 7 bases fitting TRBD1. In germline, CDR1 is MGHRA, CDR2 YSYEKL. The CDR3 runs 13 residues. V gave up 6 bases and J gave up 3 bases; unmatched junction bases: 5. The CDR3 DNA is TGCGCCAGCAGTTTGGGACAGAACTACGAGCAGTACTTC. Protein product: CASSLGQNYEQYF.

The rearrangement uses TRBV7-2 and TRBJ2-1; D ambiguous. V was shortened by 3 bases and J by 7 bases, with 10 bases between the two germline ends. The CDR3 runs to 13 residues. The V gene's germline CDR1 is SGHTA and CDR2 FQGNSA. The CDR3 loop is CASSFSLENEQFF. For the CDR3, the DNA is TGTGCCAGCAGCTTTTCTTTAGAAAATGAGCAGTTCTTC.

CDR3 region: CASSPTVGGASYEQYF. The CDR3 DNA is TGTGCCAGCAGCCCGACGGTCGGCGGGGCCTCCTACGAGCAGTACTTC. The chain uses TRBV4-2 and TRBJ2-7; possibly TRBD2 for D (6 bases). Trimming removed 4 bases at V and 0 bases at J, with 16 bases between. Per germline, CDR1 LGHNA and CDR2 YNFKEQ. The CDR3 is 16 amino acids.

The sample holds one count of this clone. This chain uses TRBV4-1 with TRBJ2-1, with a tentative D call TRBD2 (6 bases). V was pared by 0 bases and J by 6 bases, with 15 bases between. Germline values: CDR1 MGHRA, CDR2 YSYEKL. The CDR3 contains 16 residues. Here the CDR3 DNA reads TGCGCCAGCAGCCAAGATCGGCGGGGCCTTTTCAATGAGCAGTTCTTC. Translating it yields CASSQDRRGLFNEQFF.

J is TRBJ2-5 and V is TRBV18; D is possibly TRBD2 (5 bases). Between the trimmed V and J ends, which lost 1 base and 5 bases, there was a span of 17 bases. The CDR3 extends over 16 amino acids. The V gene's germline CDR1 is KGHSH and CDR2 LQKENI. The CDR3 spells CASSPLNLALQETQYF. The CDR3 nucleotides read TGTGCCAGCTCACCACTGAACCTAGCCCTTCAGGAGACCCAGTACTTC.

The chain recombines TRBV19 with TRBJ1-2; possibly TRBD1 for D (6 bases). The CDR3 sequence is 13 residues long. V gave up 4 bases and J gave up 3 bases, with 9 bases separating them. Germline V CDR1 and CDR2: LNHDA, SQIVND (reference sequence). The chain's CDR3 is CASSNRVDYGYTF. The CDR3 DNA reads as TGTGCCAGTAGTAACAGGGTCGACTATGGCTACACCTTC.

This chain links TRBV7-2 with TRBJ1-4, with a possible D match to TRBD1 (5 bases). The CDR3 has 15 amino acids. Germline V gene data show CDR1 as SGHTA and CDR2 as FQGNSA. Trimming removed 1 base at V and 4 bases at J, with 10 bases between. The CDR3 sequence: CASSLGQLNNEKLFF. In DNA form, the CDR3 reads TGTGCCAGCAGCTTAGGACAGCTAAATAATGAAAAACTGTTTTTT.

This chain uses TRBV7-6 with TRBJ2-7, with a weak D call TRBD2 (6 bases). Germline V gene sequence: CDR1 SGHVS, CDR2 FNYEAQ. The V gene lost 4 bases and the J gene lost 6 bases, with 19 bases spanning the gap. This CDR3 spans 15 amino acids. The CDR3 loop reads CASSSSTARRGEQYF. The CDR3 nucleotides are TGTGCCAGCAGCTCTTCGACAGCCCGGAGGGGCGAGCAGTACTTC.

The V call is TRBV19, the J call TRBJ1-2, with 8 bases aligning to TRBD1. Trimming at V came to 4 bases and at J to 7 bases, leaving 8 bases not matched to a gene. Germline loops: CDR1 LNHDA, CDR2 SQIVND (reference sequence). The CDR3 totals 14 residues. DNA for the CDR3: TGTGCCAGTAGTACCGGACAGGGAACGCTTGGCTACACCTTC. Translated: CASSTGQGTLGYTF.

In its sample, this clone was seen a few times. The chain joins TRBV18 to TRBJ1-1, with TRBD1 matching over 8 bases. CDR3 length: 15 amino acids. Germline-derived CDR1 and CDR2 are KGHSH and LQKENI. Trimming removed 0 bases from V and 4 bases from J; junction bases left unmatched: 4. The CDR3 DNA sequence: TGTGCCAGCTCACCACCAGGACAGGGTGGCACTGAAGCTTTCTTT. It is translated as CASSPPGQGGTEAFF.

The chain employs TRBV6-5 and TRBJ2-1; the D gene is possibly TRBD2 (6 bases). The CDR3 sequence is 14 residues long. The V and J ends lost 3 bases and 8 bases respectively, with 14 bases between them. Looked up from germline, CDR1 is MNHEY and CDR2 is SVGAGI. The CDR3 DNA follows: TGTGCCAGCAGTTATGGGGAGGAACCGGATGAGCAGTTCTTC. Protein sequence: CASSYGEEPDEQFF.

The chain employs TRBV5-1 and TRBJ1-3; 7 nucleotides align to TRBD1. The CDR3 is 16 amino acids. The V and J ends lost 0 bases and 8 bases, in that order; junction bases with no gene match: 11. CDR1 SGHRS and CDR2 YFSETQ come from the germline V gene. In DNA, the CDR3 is TGCGCCAGCAGCTTGGACCCCGGGGGACAGTTGGACACCATATATTTT. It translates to CASSLDPGGQLDTIYF. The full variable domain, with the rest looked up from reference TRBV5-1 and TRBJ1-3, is KAGVTQTPRYLIKTRGQQVTLSCSPISGHRSVSWYQQTPGQGLQFLFEYFSETQRNKGNFPGRFSGRQFSNSRSEMNVSTLELGDSALYLCASSLDPGGQLDTIYFGEGSWLTVV.

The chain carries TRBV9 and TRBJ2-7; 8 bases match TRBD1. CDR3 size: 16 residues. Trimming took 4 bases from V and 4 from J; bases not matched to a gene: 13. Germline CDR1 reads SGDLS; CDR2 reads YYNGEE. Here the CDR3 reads CASSSDPGQGKYEQYF. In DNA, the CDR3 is TGTGCCAGCAGCTCAGACCCCGGACAGGGAAAATACGAGCAGTACTTC.

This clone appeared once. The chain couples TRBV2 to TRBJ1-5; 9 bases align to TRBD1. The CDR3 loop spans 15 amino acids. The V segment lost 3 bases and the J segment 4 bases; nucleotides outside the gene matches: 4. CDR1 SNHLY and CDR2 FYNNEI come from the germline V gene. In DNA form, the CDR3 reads TGTGCCAGCAGTGAGTTGGGACAGGGAAATCAGCCCCAGCATTTT. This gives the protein CASSELGQGNQPQHF.

In DNA form, the CDR3 reads TGTGCCAGCAGCGCAAGAATGAACACTGAAGCTTTCTTT. As protein: CASSARMNTEAFF. The chain employs TRBV5-4 and TRBJ1-1; no definite D call. This CDR3 comprises 13 residues. V was clipped by 4 bases and J by 0 bases, with 7 bases between them. CDR1 and CDR2 from the germline V gene are SGHNT and YYREEE (reference sequence). The full variable domain, with the rest looked up from reference TRBV5-4 and TRBJ1-1, is ETGVTQSPTHLIKTRGQQVTLRCSSQSGHNTVSWYQQALGQGPQFIFQYYREEENGRGNFPPRFSGLQFPNYSSELNVNALELDDSALYLCASSARMNTEAFFGQGTRLTVV.